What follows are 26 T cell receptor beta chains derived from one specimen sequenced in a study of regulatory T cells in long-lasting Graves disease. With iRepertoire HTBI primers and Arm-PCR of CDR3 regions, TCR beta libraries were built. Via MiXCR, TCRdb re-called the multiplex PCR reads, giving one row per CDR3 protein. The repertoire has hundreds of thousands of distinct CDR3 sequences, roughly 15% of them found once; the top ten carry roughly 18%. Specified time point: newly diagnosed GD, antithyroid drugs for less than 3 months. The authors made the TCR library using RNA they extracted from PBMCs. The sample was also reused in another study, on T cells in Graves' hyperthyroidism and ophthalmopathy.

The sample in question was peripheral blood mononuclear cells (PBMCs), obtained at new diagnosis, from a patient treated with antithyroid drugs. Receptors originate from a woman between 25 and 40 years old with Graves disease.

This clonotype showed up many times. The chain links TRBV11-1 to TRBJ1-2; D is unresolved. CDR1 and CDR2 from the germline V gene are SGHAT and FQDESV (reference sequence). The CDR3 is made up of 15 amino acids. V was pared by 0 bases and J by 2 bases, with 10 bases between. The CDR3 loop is CASSLAGLENYGYTF. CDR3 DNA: TGTGCCAGCAGCTTAGCCGGACTGGAAAACTATGGCTACACCTTC.

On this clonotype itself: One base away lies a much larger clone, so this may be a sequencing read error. For the CDR3, the DNA is TGTGCCAGCAGTTTAGGGGGGGCCCGGAATTCACCCCTCCACTTT. This codes for CASSLGGARNSPLHF. The chain has TRBV12-3 or TRBV12-4 and TRBJ1-6; D possibly corresponds to TRBD1 (6 bases). V was trimmed by 1 base and J by 7 bases, leaving 11 bases between them. The CDR3 runs to 15 residues.

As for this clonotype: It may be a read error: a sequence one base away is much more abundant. CDR3 amino acids: CASGDGSRRAPQETQYF. As DNA, the CDR3 is TGTGCCAGCGGTGACGGTTCTCGGAGGGCCCCACAAGAGACCCAGTACTTC. The rearrangement links TRBV2 to TRBJ2-5, with D possibly TRBD2 on 6 matching bases. CDR3 size: 17 residues. Germline CDR1 reads SNHLY; CDR2 reads FYNNEI.

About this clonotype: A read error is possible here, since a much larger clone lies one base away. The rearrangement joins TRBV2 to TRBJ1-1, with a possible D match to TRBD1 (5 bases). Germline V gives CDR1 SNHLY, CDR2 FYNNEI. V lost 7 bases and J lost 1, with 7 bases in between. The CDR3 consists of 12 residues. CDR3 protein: CASIGGNTEAFF. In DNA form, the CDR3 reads TGTGCCAGCATCGGGGGGAACACTGAAGCTTTCTTT.

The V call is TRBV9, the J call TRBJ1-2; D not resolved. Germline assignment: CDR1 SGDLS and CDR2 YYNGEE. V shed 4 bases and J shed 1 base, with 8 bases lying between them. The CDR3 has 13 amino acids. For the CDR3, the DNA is TGTGCCAGCAGCCCAGCCCGTAACTATGGCTACACCTTC. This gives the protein CASSPARNYGYTF. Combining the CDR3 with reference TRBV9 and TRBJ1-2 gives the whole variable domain DSGVTQTPKHLITATGQRVTLRCSPRSGDLSVYWYQQSLDQGLQFLIQYYNGEERAKGNILERFSAQQFPDLHSELNLSSLELGDSALYFCASSPARNYGYTFGSGTRLTVV.

CDR3 coding DNA: TGTGCCAGCAGCCAAGCGTGGGGGACTAGCGGACTTGCAGGGGAGCAGTACTTC. Residues: CASSQAWGTSGLAGEQYF. The V call is TRBV7-2, the J call TRBJ2-7; 11 nucleotides line up with TRBD2. This CDR3 is built from 18 residues. Germline V gene data show CDR1 as SGHTA and CDR2 as FQGNSA. V lost 5 bases to trimming and J lost 7 bases; unmatched junction nucleotides: 19.

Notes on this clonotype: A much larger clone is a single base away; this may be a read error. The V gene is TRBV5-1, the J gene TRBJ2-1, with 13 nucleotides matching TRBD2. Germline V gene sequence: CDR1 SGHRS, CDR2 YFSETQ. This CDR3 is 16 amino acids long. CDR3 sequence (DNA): TGCGTCAGCAGCTCGACTAGCGGGAGGCGCCGCGATGAGCAGTTCTTC. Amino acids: CVSSSTSGRRRDEQFF.

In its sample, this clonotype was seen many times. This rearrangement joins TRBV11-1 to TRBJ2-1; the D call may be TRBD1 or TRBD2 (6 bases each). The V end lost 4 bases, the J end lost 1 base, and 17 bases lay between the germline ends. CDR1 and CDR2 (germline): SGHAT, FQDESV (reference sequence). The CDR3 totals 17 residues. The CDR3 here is CASSSPLGGLSYNEQFF. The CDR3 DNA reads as TGTGCCAGCAGCTCCCCCTTGGGGGGCTTATCCTACAATGAGCAGTTCTTC. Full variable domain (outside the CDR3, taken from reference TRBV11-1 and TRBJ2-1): EAEVAQSPRYKITEKSQAVAFWCDPISGHATLYWYRQILGQGPELLVQFQDESVVDDSQLPKDRFSAERLKGVDSTLKIQPAELGDSAMYLCASSSPLGGLSYNEQFFGPGTRLTVL.

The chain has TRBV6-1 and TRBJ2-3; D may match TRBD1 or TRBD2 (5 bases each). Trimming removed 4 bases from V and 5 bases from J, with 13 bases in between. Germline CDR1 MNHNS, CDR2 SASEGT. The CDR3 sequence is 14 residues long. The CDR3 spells CASSVLGAGDTQYF. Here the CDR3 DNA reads TGTGCCAGCAGTGTCCTCGGGGCCGGAGATACGCAGTATTTT.

DNA for the CDR3: TGCAGTGCTAAACTACCTCAAGATCATCAGCCCCAGCATTTT. Translation: CSAKLPQDHQPQHF. The genes are TRBV20-1 and TRBJ1-5; D not certain. Germline loops: CDR1 DFQATT, CDR2 SNEGSKA (reference sequence). V lost 4 bases, J lost 5 bases, and 15 bases lay in between. There are 14 residues in the CDR3.

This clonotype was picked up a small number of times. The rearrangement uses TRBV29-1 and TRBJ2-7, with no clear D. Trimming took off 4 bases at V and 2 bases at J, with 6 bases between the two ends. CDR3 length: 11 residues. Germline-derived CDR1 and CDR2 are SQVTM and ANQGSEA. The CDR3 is CSVGQAYEQYF. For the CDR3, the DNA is TGCAGCGTTGGCCAGGCCTACGAGCAGTACTTC.

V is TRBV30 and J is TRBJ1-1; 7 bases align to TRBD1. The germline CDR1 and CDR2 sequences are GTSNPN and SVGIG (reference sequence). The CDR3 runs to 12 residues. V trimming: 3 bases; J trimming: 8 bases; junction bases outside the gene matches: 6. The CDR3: CAWSPMTGEAFF. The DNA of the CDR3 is TGTGCCTGGAGCCCCATGACAGGGGAAGCTTTCTTT.

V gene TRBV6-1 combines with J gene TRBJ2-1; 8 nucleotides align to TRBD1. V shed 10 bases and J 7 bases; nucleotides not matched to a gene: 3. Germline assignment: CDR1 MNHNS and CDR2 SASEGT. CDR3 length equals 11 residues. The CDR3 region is CATHRGNEQFF. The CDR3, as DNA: TGTGCCACCCACAGGGGGAATGAGCAGTTCTTC.

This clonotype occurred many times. CDR3 sequence: CASVDRGLQNTEAFF. In DNA, the CDR3 is TGTGCCAGTGTGGACAGGGGGCTTCAGAACACTGAAGCTTTCTTT. The V gene is TRBV19, the J gene TRBJ1-1; 11 bases match TRBD1. V trimming: 8 bases; J trimming: 1 base; junction bases outside the gene matches: 6. Germline V lookup: CDR1 LNHDA, CDR2 SQIVND (reference sequence). The length of the CDR3 is 15 residues.

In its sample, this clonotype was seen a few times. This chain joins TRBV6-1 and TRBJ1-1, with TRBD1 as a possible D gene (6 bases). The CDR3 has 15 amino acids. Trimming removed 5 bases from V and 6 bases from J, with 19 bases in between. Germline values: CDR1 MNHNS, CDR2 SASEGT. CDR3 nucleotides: TGTGCCAGCAGTCCCCCCCAGGGGCGACAATCTGAAGCTTTCTTT. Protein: CASSPPQGRQSEAFF.

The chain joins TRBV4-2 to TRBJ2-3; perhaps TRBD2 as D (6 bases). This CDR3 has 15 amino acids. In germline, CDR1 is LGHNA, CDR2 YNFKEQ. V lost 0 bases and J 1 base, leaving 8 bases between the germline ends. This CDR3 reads CASSQDRRGTDTQYF. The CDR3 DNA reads TGTGCCAGCAGCCAAGATCGGAGGGGCACAGATACGCAGTATTTT.

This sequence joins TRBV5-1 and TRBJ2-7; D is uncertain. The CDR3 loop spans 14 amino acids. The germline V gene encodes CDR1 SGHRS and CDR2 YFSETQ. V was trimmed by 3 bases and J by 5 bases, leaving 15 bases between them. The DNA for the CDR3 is TGCGCCAGCAGCTATCGTAAAAAGCTTGACGAGCAGTACTTC. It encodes CASSYRKKLDEQYF. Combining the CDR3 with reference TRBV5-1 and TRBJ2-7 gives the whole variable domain KAGVTQTPRYLIKTRGQQVTLSCSPISGHRSVSWYQQTPGQGLQFLFEYFSETQRNKGNFPGRFSGRQFSNSRSEMNVSTLELGDSALYLCASSYRKKLDEQYFGPGTRLTVT.

The CDR3 protein is CASSPIEVQETQYF. CDR3 DNA sequence: TGTGCCAGCTCACCAATAGAAGTACAGGAGACCCAGTACTTC. This chain links TRBV18 with TRBJ2-5, with unresolved D. Trimming pared 2 bases from V and 5 bases from J, leaving 12 bases between. CDR3 length equals 14 residues. Germline values: CDR1 KGHSH, CDR2 LQKENI. The full variable domain, in which reference TRBV18 and TRBJ2-5 provide the parts outside the CDR3, is NAGVMQNPRHLVRRRGQEARLRCSPMKGHSHVYWYRQLPEEGLKFMVYLQKENIIDESGMPKERFSAEFPKEGPSILRIQQVVRGDSAAYFCASSPIEVQETQYFGPGTRLLVL.

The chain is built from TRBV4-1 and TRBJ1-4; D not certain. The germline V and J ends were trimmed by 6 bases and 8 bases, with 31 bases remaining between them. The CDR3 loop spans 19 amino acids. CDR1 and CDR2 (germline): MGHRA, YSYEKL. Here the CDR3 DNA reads TGCGCCAGCAGGGAGTTAACTATACGAAGAAACCTGGATGGGGAAAAACTGTTTTTT. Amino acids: CASRELTIRRNLDGEKLFF.

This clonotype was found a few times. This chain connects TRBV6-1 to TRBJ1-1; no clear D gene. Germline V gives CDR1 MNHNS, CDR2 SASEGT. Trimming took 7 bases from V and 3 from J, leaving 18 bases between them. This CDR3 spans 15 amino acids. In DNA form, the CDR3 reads TGTGCCAGCACTCGTTACAATGACTTGTACACTGAAGCTTTCTTT. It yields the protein CASTRYNDLYTEAFF.

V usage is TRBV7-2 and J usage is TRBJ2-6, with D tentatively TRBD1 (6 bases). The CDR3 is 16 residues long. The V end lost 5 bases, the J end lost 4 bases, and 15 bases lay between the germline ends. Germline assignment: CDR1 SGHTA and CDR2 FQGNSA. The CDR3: CTSSIQGTAGANVLTF. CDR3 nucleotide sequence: TGTACCAGCAGCATACAGGGTACCGCCGGGGCCAACGTCCTGACTTTC.

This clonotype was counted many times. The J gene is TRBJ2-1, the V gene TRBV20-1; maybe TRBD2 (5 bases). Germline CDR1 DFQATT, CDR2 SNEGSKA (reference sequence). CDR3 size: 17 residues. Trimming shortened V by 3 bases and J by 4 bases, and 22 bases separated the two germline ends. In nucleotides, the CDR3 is TGCAGTGCTAGGATGGCTAGCTCCCTGTCGCGGTACAATGAGCAGTTCTTC. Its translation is CSARMASSLSRYNEQFF.

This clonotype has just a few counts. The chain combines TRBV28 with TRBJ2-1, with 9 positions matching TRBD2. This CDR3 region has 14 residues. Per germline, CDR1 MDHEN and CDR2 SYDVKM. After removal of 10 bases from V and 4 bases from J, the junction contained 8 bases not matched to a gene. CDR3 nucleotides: TGTGCCACCTTGACTAGCGGAGTGTACAATGAGCAGTTCTTC. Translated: CATLTSGVYNEQFF. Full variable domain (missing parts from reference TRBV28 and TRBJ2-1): DVKVTQSSRYLVKRTGEKVFLECVQDMDHENMFWYRQDPGLGLRLIYFSYDVKMKEKGDIPEGYSVSREKKERFSLILESASTNQTSMYLCATLTSGVYNEQFFGPGTRLTVL.

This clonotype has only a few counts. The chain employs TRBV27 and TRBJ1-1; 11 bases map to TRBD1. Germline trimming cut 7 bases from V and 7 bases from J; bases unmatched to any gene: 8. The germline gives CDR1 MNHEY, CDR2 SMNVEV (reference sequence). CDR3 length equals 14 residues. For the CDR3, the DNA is TGTGCCAGCAACAAGGGACAGGGGGTCGGTGAAGCTTTCTTT. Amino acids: CASNKGQGVGEAFF.

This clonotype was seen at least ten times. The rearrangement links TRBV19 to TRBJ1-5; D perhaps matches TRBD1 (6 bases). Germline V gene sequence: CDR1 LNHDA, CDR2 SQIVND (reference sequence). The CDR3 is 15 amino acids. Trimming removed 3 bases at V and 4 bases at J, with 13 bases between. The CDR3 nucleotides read TGTGCCAGTAGTATGGACAAAGGGGGAAATCAGCCCCAGCATTTT. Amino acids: CASSMDKGGNQPQHF. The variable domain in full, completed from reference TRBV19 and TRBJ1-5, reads DGGITQSPKYLFRKEGQNVTLSCEQNLNHDAMYWYRQDPGQGLRLIYYSQIVNDFQKGDIAEGYSVSREKKESFPLTVTSAQKNPTAFYLCASSMDKGGNQPQHFGDGTRLSIL.

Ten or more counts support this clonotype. CDR3 DNA sequence: TGTGCCAGCAAGAAAGCGGGAGGGAGCACAGATACGCAGTATTTT. Translated: CASKKAGGSTDTQYF. This chain joins TRBV2 and TRBJ2-3; 10 positions match TRBD2. Trimming removed 7 bases from V and 0 bases from J; junction bases left unmatched: 4. From germline, CDR1 is SNHLY and CDR2 FYNNEI. This CDR3 is 15 amino acids long.